This entry describes one TCR beta chain. The antigen is unknown. The authors incorporated unique molecular identifiers into the TCR beta cDNA libraries. One entry per CDR3 protein results from TCRdb running MiXCR on the PCR reads. Of a few hundred thousand distinct CDR3 sequences in the sample, 35% to 45% are singletons; the top ten hold under 9%. This record belongs to a study of post-analysis software for immune sequencing data. This CDR3 is 17 amino acids long. V lost 1 base and J 5 bases, leaving 22 bases between the germline ends. CDR1 and CDR2 from the germline V gene are SGHRS and YFSETQ. Whole-study results and caveats: Relative to controls, patients had several TRBV segments at higher frequency, with TRBV5-6, TRBV5-1 and TRBV20-1 among these. By F measure, samples from a shared preparation batch strongly co-clustered. The study found significantly lower normalized Chao1 diversity in multiple sclerosis patients than in controls.

This receptor was identified in a girl aged 2 to 10 with multiple sclerosis. The chain joins TRBV5-1 to TRBJ2-7; a possible D gene is TRBD1 (6 bases). The material sequenced was blood. The CDR3, as DNA: TGCGCCAGCAGCTTGTCTGGGGTCAGGGGCACGGCACACGAGCAGTACTTC. It yields the protein CASSLSGVRGTAHEQYF.